The 14 T cell receptor beta chains listed next were all sequenced from one sample in a study of blood T cells in healthy people across ages. Then a second PCR, running about 6 to 12 cycles, was carried out with a sample-barcoded 5' primer and a J-beta primer mix. TCRdb reanalysed the 5' RACE reads using MiXCR and keeps one entry per CDR3 protein. Counted here are around 940,000 distinct CDR3 sequences, roughly half occurring once; the ten biggest clones make up over 20%. Sequencing was performed on blood. Receptor source: a woman between 55 and 75 years old in good health.

The chain is built from TRBV5-1 and TRBJ1-1; D remains unclear. Germline CDR1 is SGHRS and CDR2 is YFSETQ. The V and J ends lost 0 bases and 1 base respectively, with 10 bases between them. The CDR3 loop spans 15 amino acids. The CDR3 here is CASSLAGSQNTEAFF. CDR3 nucleotide sequence: TGCGCCAGCAGCTTGGCCGGCAGCCAGAACACTGAAGCTTTCTTT.

The gene calls are TRBV24-1 and TRBJ2-3; maybe TRBD1 (6 bases). This CDR3 is built from 17 residues. V was trimmed by 7 bases and J by 3 bases, leaving 22 bases between them. Germline CDR1 KGHDR, CDR2 SFDVKD. CDR3 nucleotide sequence: TGTGCCACCAGCGAGACGATGGCCTTAGGGGGTACAGATACGCAGTATTTT. Translated, it gives CATSETMALGGTDTQYF.

The rearrangement links TRBV4-3 to TRBJ2-7; 7 bases match TRBD2. This CDR3 spans 14 amino acids. Germline CDR1 and CDR2: LGHNA and YSLEER. V shed 4 bases and J 5 bases; nucleotides not matched to a gene: 8. CDR3 protein: CASSLGRAADEQYF. Here the CDR3 DNA reads TGCGCCAGCAGCCTGGGGAGGGCCGCCGACGAGCAGTACTTC.

This chain's CDR3 is CASSPELGINIQYF. The DNA of the CDR3 is TGTGCCAGCAGCCCAGAGCTGGGGATAAACATTCAGTACTTC. This chain connects TRBV7-2 to TRBJ2-4; D gene ambiguous. This CDR3 is built from 14 residues. The V and J ends lost 5 bases and 6 bases respectively, with 14 bases between them. CDR1 is SGHTA and CDR2 is FQGNSA in the germline V gene.

This clonotype was recorded only once. One end of the junction fails to match germline, which may point to a read error. The chain links TRBV15 to TRBJ2-3, with D possibly TRBD1 on 6 matching bases. This CDR3 comprises 15 residues. Germline values: CDR1 LNHNV, CDR2 YYDKDF (reference sequence). The CDR3 spells CAPPTQQGFTDTQYF. The CDR3 bases are TGTGCCCCGCCGACCCAACAGGGATTTACAGATACACAGTATTTT.

This clonotype was detected only once. The V and J genes are TRBV27 and TRBJ2-3; 8 bases align to TRBD2. The CDR3 totals 16 residues. The germline V gene encodes CDR1 MNHEY and CDR2 SMNVEV (reference sequence). The ends lost 3 bases at V and 6 bases at J; junction bases unmatched: 11. The CDR3 protein is CASSLRRVGLADTQYF. The CDR3 DNA sequence: TGTGCCAGCAGTTTGAGGAGGGTAGGACTAGCTGATACGCAGTATTTT.

The V gene is TRBV2, the J gene TRBJ2-5, with 11 positions matching TRBD2. V gave up 2 bases and J gave up 1 base; unmatched junction bases: 6. The germline V gene has CDR1 SNHLY and CDR2 FYNNEI. The CDR3 spans 17 residues. In DNA, the CDR3 is TGTGCCAGCAGTGAACGACTGGGGACTAGCGGCCAAGAGACCCAGTACTTC. This translates into CASSERLGTSGQETQYF.

The chain has TRBV5-1 and TRBJ2-5; 8 nucleotides line up with TRBD1. J lost 2 bases, V lost 3 bases, and 9 bases had no gene match. In germline, CDR1 is SGHRS, CDR2 YFSETQ. CDR3 size: 16 residues. This chain's CDR3 is CASSSSPGGWQETQYF. The DNA for the CDR3 is TGCGCCAGCAGCTCCTCCCCAGGGGGCTGGCAAGAGACCCAGTACTTC.

The CDR3 DNA follows: TGTGCCAGCAGTGAAGCCGGGGGAAGGGCTAACTATGGCTACACCTTC. Encoded protein: CASSEAGGRANYGYTF. The chain carries TRBV2 and TRBJ1-2; a weak D match, TRBD1 (5 bases). This CDR3 is built from 16 residues. The V gene lost 0 bases and the J gene lost 0 bases, with 11 bases spanning the gap. The germline CDR1 and CDR2 sequences are SNHLY and FYNNEI.

The V call is TRBV25-1, the J call TRBJ2-3; no definite D call. Germline-derived CDR1 and CDR2 are MGHDK and SYGVNS. The CDR3 extends over 14 amino acids. Deletions cut 2 bases from V and 2 bases from J, with 8 bases between. The DNA for the CDR3 is TGTGCCAGCAGTGAACCAAGGATCACAGATACGCAGTATTTT. Encoded protein: CASSEPRITDTQYF.

The chain couples TRBV18 to TRBJ2-7; TRBD2 aligns across 8 bases. With the DNA end fitting TRBJ2-5 better, the J assignment may be wrong. From germline, CDR1 is KGHSH and CDR2 LQKENI. CDR3 size: 15 residues. In nucleotides, the CDR3 is TGTGCCAGCTCTCGCAGCGGGAGTTCTCGGGAGACCCAGTACTTC. It codes for CASSRSGSSRETQYF.

The rearrangement uses TRBV5-1 and TRBJ2-1, with 8 bases identical to TRBD1. Germline assignment: CDR1 SGHRS and CDR2 YFSETQ. This CDR3 is 15 amino acids long. V shed 4 bases and J 5 bases; nucleotides not matched to a gene: 8. CDR3 DNA: TGCGCCAGCAGCCCCCGGACAGGGCCTGACAATGAGCAGTTCTTC. This codes for CASSPRTGPDNEQFF. The variable domain in full, completed from reference TRBV5-1 and TRBJ2-1, reads KAGVTQTPRYLIKTRGQQVTLSCSPISGHRSVSWYQQTPGQGLQFLFEYFSETQRNKGNFPGRFSGRQFSNSRSEMNVSTLELGDSALYLCASSPRTGPDNEQFFGPGTRLTVL.

This clonotype is a singleton in its sample. The chain uses TRBV28 and TRBJ1-4; D is possibly TRBD1 (5 bases). The germline gives CDR1 MDHEN, CDR2 SYDVKM. Between the trimmed V and J ends, which lost 4 bases and 0 bases, there was a span of 15 bases. This CDR3 contains 17 residues. CDR3 region: CASSSGHVLATNEKLFF. DNA of the CDR3: TGTGCCAGCAGTTCCGGACACGTCCTTGCAACTAATGAAAAACTGTTTTTT.

V gene TRBV20-1 combines with J gene TRBJ2-5, with D unresolved. Trimming removed 3 bases from V and 3 bases from J, with 17 bases in between. This CDR3 region has 15 residues. Germline V lookup: CDR1 DFQATT, CDR2 SNEGSKA (reference sequence). The CDR3 region has the DNA TGCAGTGCTAGCCCCCTTCAAGTTTGGGAAGAGACCCAGTACTTC. This sequence encodes CSASPLQVWEETQYF.